This TCR beta chain was found in a study of cytomegalovirus exposure and HLA in healthy donors. Germline CDR1 SGHTA, CDR2 FQGNSA. The CDR3 totals 17 residues. V gave up 5 bases and J gave up 1 base; unmatched junction bases: 11. The PCR had 60 Vbeta and 13 Jbeta primers. Clones were sequenced by immunoSEQ multiplex PCR, and TCRdb holds only the in-frame ones, with some missing. Found here are roughly 100,000 clones, 75% to 80% of them singletons; the top ten hold roughly 9.6%. Sequencing used PBMCs. The source of this sequence is a male donor in good health and CMV-seropositive. The chain employs TRBV7-2 and TRBJ1-3, with 7 bases that match TRBD1. DNA for the CDR3: TGTGCCAGCAGCCTGAACAGGGGAAGAAATTCTGGAAACACCATATATTTT. Its translation is CASSLNRGRNSGNTIYF.